The next 14 T cell receptor beta chains were all read from a single sample in a study of beta chain features in type 1 diabetes (dated by TCRdb to about 2018). To prepare the library, the immunoSEQ multiplex PCR assay was applied. The entire isolated RNA was reverse transcribed using the High Capacity cDNA Reverse Transcription Kit, and thus expressed TCRB transcripts were sequenced. As stored in TCRdb, this immuneACCESS dataset retains in-frame rearrangements with V and J assigned. A fraction of the clones does not appear; measured against another copy, unresolved V genes explain less than half of the discrepancy, and the remainder lacks a known reason. Present in this sample are more than 150,000 clones, 13% of which were seen just once. Approximately 0.64% of the sample belongs to the ten largest clones. Sequencing was carried out using central memory CD4+ T cells from blood. The receptors stem from a woman aged 18-29 years in good health.

In its sample, this clone was seen a few times. The rearrangement uses TRBV21-1 and TRBJ2-7; the table's D gene call, TRBD1, was not cross checked with the DNA. TRBV21-1 is labeled a pseudogene. The CDR3 loop spans 13 amino acids. The CDR3 is CASSKGRAHEQYF. CDR3 nucleotides: TGTGCCAGCAGCAAAGGCAGGGCGCACGAGCAGTACTTC.

This clone was counted a few times. The gene calls are TRBV11-1 and TRBJ2-1; D may be TRBD2 (6 bases). The CDR3 length is 15 residues. With 8 bases removed from V and 5 bases from J, the gap between germline ends came to 19 bases. Germline V gene lookup returns CDR1 SGHAT and CDR2 FQDESV (reference sequence). The CDR3 DNA is TGTGCCAGCGGGCGGGGTAGGGGAGGCCACAATGAGCAGTTCTTC. Amino acid sequence: CASGRGRGGHNEQFF.

This clone has only a few counts. In the same sample, other DNA sequences code for this CDR3. This rearrangement joins TRBV2 to TRBJ1-1; unclear D gene. Trimming removed 3 bases from V and 1 base from J, with 9 bases in between. This CDR3 contains 14 residues. CDR1 SNHLY and CDR2 FYNNEI come from the germline V gene. The CDR3 DNA follows: TGTGCCAGCAGTGAGTATGGAGGGAACACTGAAGCTTTCTTT. Protein sequence: CASSEYGGNTEAFF.

The J gene is TRBJ2-1, the V gene TRBV5-4; no clear D. Germline values: CDR1 SGHNT, CDR2 YYREEE (reference sequence). Trimming removed 6 bases at V and 10 bases at J, with 14 bases between. This CDR3 is 12 amino acids long. DNA for the CDR3: TGTGCCAGCAACTTATACGCGCGGGAGCAGTTCTTC. Its translation: CASNLYAREQFF.

This clone occurred a few times. The chain combines TRBV18 with TRBJ1-1, with D perhaps TRBD1 (5 bases). V lost 3 bases and J 1 base, leaving 12 bases between the germline ends. Germline V CDR1 and CDR2: KGHSH, LQKENI. The CDR3 spans 15 residues. The CDR3 reads CASSPKVQGNTEAFF. The CDR3 DNA follows: TGTGCCAGCTCACCGAAAGTTCAGGGGAACACTGAAGCTTTCTTT.

This sequence joins TRBV28 and TRBJ2-3, with D perhaps matching TRBD2 (6 bases). CDR1 is MDHEN, CDR2 SYDVKM, per germline. V was pared by 4 bases and J by 3 bases, with 17 bases between. This CDR3 has 16 amino acids. CDR3 sequence: CASSSWYGSRTDTQYF. The DNA of the CDR3 is TGTGCCAGCAGTTCTTGGTACGGGAGTAGGACAGATACGCAGTATTTT.

The DNA for the CDR3 is TGTGCCAGCAGCCCAGGACCGGGACAGGGGGGCAATGAGCAGTTCTTC. Residues: CASSPGPGQGGNEQFF. The V gene is TRBV5-4, the J gene TRBJ2-1, with 11 bases aligning to TRBD1. This CDR3 region has 16 residues. V trimming: 4 bases; J trimming: 6 bases; junction bases outside the gene matches: 9. In germline, CDR1 is SGHNT, CDR2 YYREEE (reference sequence).

This clone was counted between two and nine times. The rearrangement joins TRBV19 to TRBJ1-1, with 7 bases identical to TRBD1. The germline V gene has CDR1 LNHDA and CDR2 SQIVND (reference sequence). This CDR3 is built from 13 residues. J lost 4 bases, V lost 8 bases, and 7 bases had no gene match. The CDR3 nucleotides read TGTGCCAGTGGACACAGGGGAGGCACTGAAGCTTTCTTT. Its translation is CASGHRGGTEAFF.

This chain joins TRBV28 and TRBJ1-2; weak D call: TRBD1 (6 bases). This CDR3 comprises 13 residues. Germline lookup yields CDR1 MDHEN and CDR2 SYDVKM. With 6 bases removed from V and 4 bases from J, the gap between germline ends came to 12 bases. The DNA of the CDR3 is TGTGCCAGCAGGAACAGGGATCGCTATGGCTACACCTTC. It yields the protein CASRNRDRYGYTF.

The chain's CDR3 is CASSSPDRRPSEQYF. The DNA of the CDR3 is TGTGCCAGCAGCTCCCCGGACAGAAGACCGAGCGAGCAGTACTTC. The rearrangement links TRBV7-2 to TRBJ2-7; D is perhaps TRBD1 (6 bases). The germline V gene has CDR1 SGHTA and CDR2 FQGNSA. Trimming left V 4 bases short and J 6 bases short, with 19 bases between. The CDR3 contains 15 residues. Using reference TRBV7-2 and TRBJ2-7 for the parts outside the CDR3, the full variable domain is GAGVSQSPSNKVTEKGKDVELRCDPISGHTALYWYRQSLGQGLEFLIYFQGNSAPDKSGLPSDRFSAERTGGSVSTLTIQRTQQEDSAVYLCASSSPDRRPSEQYFGPGTRLTVT.

V gene TRBV28 combines with J gene TRBJ1-1, with D perhaps matching TRBD1 (6 bases). Germline CDR1 is MDHEN and CDR2 is SYDVKM. V was pared by 6 bases and J by 2 bases, with 16 bases between. The CDR3 extends over 15 amino acids. CDR3 in DNA: TGTGCCAGCAGGCGCCCACAGGGTGCTAACACTGAAGCTTTCTTT. It encodes CASRRPQGANTEAFF.

The chain links TRBV5-1 to TRBJ2-6; D gene uncertain. This CDR3 has 19 residues. V lost 1 base and J lost 0, with 17 bases in between. Germline values: CDR1 SGHRS, CDR2 YFSETQ. CDR3 region: CASSLLTSSDFSGANVLTF. In DNA form, the CDR3 reads TGCGCCAGCAGCTTGTTGACGTCATCCGACTTCTCTGGGGCCAACGTCCTGACTTTC.

The chain links TRBV29-1 to TRBJ2-1; weak D call: TRBD2 (5 bases). The CDR3 consists of 15 residues. Deletions cut 0 bases from V and 0 bases from J, with 9 bases between. CDR1 and CDR2 (germline): SQVTM, ANQGSEA. The CDR3 DNA sequence: TGCAGCGTTGAAGACTATGGGAGCTCCTACAATGAGCAGTTCTTC. It translates to CSVEDYGSSYNEQFF.

This clone was detected only a few times. The V and J genes are TRBV6-5 and TRBJ1-2; 7 bases fit TRBD1. The trim removed 6 bases at V and 0 bases at J, leaving 7 bases unmatched. The CDR3 is made up of 15 amino acids. Germline CDR1 reads MNHEY; CDR2 reads SVGAGI. This CDR3 is CASRAQGGANYGYTF. The CDR3 DNA is TGTGCCAGCAGGGCCCAGGGGGGAGCTAACTATGGCTACACCTTC.